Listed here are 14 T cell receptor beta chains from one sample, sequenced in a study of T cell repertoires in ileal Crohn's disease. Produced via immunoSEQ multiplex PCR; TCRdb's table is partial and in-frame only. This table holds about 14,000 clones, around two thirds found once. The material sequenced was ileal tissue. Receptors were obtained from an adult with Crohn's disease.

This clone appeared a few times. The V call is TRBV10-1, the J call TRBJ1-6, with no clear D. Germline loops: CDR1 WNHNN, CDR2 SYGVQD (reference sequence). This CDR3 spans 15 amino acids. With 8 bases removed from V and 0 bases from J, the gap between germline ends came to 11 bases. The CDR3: CASCPPSSYNSPLHF. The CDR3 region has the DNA TGCGCCAGCTGCCCCCCTAGCTCCTATAATTCACCCCTCCACTTT.

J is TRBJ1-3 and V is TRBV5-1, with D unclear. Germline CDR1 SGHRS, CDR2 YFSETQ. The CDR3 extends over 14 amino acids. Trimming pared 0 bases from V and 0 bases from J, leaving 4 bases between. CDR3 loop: CASSLDNSGNTIYF. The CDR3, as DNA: TGCGCCAGCAGCTTGGACAACTCTGGAAACACCATATATTTT.

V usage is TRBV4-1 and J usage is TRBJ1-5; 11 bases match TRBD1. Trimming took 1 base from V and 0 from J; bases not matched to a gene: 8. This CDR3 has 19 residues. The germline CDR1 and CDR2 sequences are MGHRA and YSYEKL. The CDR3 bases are TGCGCCAGCAGCCAAGCCGGGACAGGGGGGTGGGTTAGCAATCAGCCCCAGCATTTT. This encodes CASSQAGTGGWVSNQPQHF.

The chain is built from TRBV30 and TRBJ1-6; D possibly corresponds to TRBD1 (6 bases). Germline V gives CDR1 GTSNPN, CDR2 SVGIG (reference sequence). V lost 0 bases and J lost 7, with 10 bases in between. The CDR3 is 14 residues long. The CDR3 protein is CAWSVKGENSPLHF. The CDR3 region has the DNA TGTGCCTGGAGTGTAAAGGGGGAGAATTCACCCCTCCACTTT.

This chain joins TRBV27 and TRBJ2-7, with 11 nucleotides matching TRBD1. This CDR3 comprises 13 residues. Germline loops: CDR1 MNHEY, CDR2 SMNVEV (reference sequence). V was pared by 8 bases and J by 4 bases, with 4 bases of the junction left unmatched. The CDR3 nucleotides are TGTGCCAGCCGGACAGGGGGCGCGTACGAGCAGTACTTC. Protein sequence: CASRTGGAYEQYF.

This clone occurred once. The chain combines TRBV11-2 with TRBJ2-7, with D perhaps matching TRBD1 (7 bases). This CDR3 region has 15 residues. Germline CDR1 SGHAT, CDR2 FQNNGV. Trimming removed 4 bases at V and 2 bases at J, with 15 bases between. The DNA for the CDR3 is TGTGCCAGCAGCTACCGACAGGGAGGTACCTACGAGCAGTACTTC. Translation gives CASSYRQGGTYEQYF.

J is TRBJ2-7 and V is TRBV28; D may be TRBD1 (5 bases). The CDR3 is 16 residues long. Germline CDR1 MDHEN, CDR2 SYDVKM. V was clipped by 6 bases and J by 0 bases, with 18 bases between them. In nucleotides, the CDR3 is TGTGCCAGCAGGGGCCAGGGAAGTCCCCTCTCCTACGAGCAGTACTTC. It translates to CASRGQGSPLSYEQYF.

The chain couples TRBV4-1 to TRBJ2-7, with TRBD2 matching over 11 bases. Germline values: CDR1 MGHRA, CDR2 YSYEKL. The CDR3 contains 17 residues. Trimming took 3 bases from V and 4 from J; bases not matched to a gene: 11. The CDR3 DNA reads TGCGCCAGCAGCCACTCCTCGACTAGCGGGACTATTTACGAGCAGTACTTC. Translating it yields CASSHSSTSGTIYEQYF.

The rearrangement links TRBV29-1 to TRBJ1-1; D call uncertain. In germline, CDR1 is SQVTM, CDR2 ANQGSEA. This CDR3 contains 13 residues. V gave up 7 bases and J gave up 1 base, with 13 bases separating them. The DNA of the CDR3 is TGCAGCGGGGGTTTGGCTGGGAACACTGAAGCTTTCTTT. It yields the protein CSGGLAGNTEAFF.

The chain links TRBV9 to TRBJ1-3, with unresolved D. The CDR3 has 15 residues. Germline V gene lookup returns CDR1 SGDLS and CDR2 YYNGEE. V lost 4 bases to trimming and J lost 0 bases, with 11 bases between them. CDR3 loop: CASSPQVSSGNTIYF. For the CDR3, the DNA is TGTGCCAGCAGCCCCCAAGTATCCTCTGGAAACACCATATATTTT.

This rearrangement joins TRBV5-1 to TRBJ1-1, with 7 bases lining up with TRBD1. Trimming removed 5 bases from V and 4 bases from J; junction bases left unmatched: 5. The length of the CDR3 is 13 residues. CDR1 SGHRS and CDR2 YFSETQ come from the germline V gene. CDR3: CASSSDRATEAFF. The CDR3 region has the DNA TGCGCCAGCAGTTCTGACAGGGCCACTGAAGCTTTCTTT.

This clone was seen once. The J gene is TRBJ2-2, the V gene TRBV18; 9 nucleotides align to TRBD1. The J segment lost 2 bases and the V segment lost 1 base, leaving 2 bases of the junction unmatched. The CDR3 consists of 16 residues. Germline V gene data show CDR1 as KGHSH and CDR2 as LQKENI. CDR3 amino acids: CASSPQGQGNTGELFF. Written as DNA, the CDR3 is TGTGCCAGCTCACCACAGGGACAGGGAAACACCGGGGAGCTGTTTTTT.

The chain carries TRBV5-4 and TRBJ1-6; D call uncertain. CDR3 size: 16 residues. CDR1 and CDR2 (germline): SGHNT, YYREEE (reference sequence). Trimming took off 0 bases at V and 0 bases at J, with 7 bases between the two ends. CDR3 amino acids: CASSLDGSSYNSPLHF. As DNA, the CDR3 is TGTGCCAGCAGCTTGGACGGAAGCTCCTATAATTCACCCCTCCACTTT.

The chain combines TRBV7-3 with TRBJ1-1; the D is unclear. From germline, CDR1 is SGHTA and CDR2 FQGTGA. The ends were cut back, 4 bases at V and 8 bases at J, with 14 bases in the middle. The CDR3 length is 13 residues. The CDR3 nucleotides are TGTGCCAGCAGCTCCGGGTCCTCCGGGGAAGCTTTCTTT. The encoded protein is CASSSGSSGEAFF.